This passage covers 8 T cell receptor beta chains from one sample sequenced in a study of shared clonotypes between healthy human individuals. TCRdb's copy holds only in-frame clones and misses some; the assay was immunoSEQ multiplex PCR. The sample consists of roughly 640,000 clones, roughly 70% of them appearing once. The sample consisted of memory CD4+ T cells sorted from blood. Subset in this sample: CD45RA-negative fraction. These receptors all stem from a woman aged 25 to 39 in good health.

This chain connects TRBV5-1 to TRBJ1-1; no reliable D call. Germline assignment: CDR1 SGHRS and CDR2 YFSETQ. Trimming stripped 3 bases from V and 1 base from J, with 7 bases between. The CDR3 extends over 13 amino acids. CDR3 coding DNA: TGCGCCAGCAGCTCTGTCCCGAACACTGAAGCTTTCTTT. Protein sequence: CASSSVPNTEAFF. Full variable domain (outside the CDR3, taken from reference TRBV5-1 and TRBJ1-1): KAGVTQTPRYLIKTRGQQVTLSCSPISGHRSVSWYQQTPGQGLQFLFEYFSETQRNKGNFPGRFSGRQFSNSRSEMNVSTLELGDSALYLCASSSVPNTEAFFGQGTRLTVV.

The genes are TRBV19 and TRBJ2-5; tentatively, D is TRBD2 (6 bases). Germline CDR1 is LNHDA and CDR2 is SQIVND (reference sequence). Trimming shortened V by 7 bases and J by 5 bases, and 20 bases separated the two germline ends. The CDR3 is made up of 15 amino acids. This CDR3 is CASNPSHGGVETQYF. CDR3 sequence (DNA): TGTGCCAGTAACCCTTCGCACGGGGGTGTGGAGACCCAGTACTTC.

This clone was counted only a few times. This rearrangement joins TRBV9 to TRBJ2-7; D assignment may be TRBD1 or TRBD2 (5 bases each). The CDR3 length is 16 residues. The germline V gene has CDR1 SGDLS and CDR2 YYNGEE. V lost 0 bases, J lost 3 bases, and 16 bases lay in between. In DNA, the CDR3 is TGTGCCAGCAGCGTAGGGTTAGGGGACGTGTACTACGAGCAGTACTTC. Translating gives CASSVGLGDVYYEQYF.

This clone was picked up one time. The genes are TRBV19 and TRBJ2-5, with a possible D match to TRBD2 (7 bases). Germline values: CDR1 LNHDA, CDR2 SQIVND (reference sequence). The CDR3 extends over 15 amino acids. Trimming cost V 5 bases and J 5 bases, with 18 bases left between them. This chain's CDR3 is CASSQTAGAGETQYF. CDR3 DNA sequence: TGTGCCAGTAGTCAAACGGCGGGGGCGGGGGAGACCCAGTACTTC.

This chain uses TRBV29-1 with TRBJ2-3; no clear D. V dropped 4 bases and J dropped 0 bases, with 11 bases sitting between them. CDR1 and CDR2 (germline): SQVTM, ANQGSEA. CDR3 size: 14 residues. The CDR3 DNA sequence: TGCAGCGTTGGGGTGGCGACTAGCACAGATACGCAGTATTTT. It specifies CSVGVATSTDTQYF.

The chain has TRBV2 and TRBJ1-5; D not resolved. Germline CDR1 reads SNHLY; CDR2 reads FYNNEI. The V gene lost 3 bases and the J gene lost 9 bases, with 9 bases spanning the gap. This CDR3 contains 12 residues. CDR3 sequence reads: CASSDPGRPQHF. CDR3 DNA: TGTGCCAGCAGTGATCCAGGTCGGCCCCAGCATTTT.

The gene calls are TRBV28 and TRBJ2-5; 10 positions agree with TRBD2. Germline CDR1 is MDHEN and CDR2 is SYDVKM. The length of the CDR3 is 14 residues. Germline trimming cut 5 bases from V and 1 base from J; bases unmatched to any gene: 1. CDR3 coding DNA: TGTGCCAGCAGTCTAGCGGGAGTCCAAGAGACCCAGTACTTC. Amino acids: CASSLAGVQETQYF.

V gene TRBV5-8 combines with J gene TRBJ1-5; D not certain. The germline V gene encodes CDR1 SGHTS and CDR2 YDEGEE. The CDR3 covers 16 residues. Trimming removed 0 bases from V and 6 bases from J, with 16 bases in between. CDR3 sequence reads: CASSLEWAARGQPQHF. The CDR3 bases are TGTGCCAGCAGCTTGGAGTGGGCGGCTCGCGGTCAGCCCCAGCATTTT.